What follows are 30 T cell receptor beta chains derived from one specimen sequenced in a study of blood T cell repertoires in COVID-19. Method: immunoSEQ multiplex PCR; TCRdb's copy keeps in-frame clones and lacks some. The profile shows 150,000 to 200,000 clones, 85% of them singletons. Material: peripheral blood. The receptors here all came from a human donor with acute or convalescent COVID-19. The donor label of this sample is uncertain.

The chain joins TRBV9 to TRBJ1-4; D gene ambiguous. Per germline, CDR1 SGDLS and CDR2 YYNGEE. The CDR3 has 14 amino acids. V gave up 2 bases and J gave up 8 bases, with 13 bases separating them. The chain's CDR3 is CASSVTPEGEKLFF. In DNA form, the CDR3 reads TGTGCCAGCAGCGTGACACCGGAAGGAGAAAAACTGTTTTTT.

The gene calls are TRBV3-1 (or the pseudogene TRBV3-2) and TRBJ1-1; TRBD1 agrees at 10 bases. Germline V gene lookup returns CDR1 LGHDT and CDR2 YNNKEL (reference sequence). Trimming took 1 base from V and 0 from J; bases not matched to a gene: 5. The CDR3 is 17 residues long. CDR3 residues: CASSQADRGTLNTEAFF. The CDR3 coding sequence is TGTGCCAGCAGCCAAGCGGACAGGGGGACCTTGAACACTGAAGCTTTCTTT.

This sequence joins TRBV7-2 and TRBJ1-1; D not resolved. The CDR3 has 14 amino acids. Germline-derived CDR1 and CDR2 are SGHTA and FQGNSA. V lost 3 bases and J lost 5, with 13 bases in between. CDR3 nucleotides: TGTGCCAGCAGCTTCTCCAGGTGGAAGACTGAAGCTTTCTTT. Translation: CASSFSRWKTEAFF.

The chain uses TRBV3-1 (or the pseudogene TRBV3-2) and TRBJ2-7; TRBD2 agrees at 8 bases. V was clipped by 3 bases and J by 3 bases; unmatched bases: 4. Per germline, CDR1 LGHDT and CDR2 YNNKEL (reference sequence). This CDR3 region has 14 residues. This CDR3 is CASSQSGGHYEQYF. CDR3 nucleotides: TGTGCCAGCAGCCAGAGCGGGGGCCACTACGAGCAGTACTTC.

J is TRBJ1-2 and V is TRBV7-2, with 9 bases fitting TRBD1. Germline V gene data show CDR1 as SGHTA and CDR2 as FQGNSA. The CDR3 is 13 residues long. Trimming at V came to 5 bases and at J to 8 bases, leaving 6 bases not matched to a gene. The CDR3 reads CASSPGQGSGYTF. In DNA form, the CDR3 reads TGTGCCAGCAGCCCGGGACAGGGAAGCGGCTACACCTTC.

The rearrangement links TRBV28 to TRBJ1-2; D is uncertain. V shed 8 bases and J shed 2 bases, with 3 bases lying between them. Germline CDR1 MDHEN, CDR2 SYDVKM. This CDR3 contains 10 residues. The CDR3 loop reads CASSNYGYTF. CDR3 sequence (DNA): TGTGCCAGCTCGAACTATGGCTACACCTTC.

The V gene is TRBV4-3, the J gene TRBJ1-1; maybe TRBD1 (5 bases). V lost 0 bases and J 11 bases, leaving 16 bases between the germline ends. The germline V gene encodes CDR1 LGHNA and CDR2 YSLEER. There are 14 residues in the CDR3. The CDR3 nucleotides read TGCGCCAGCAGCCAAGATTATGGGGGGAGTAGGGCTTTCTTT. This sequence encodes CASSQDYGGSRAFF.

V and J are TRBV6-5 and TRBJ2-2; 7 bases line up with TRBD1. V lost 6 bases to trimming and J lost 7 bases; unmatched junction nucleotides: 11. Germline lookup yields CDR1 MNHEY and CDR2 SVGAGI. The CDR3 contains 15 residues. The CDR3: CASRAGTAGGGELFF. As DNA, the CDR3 is TGTGCCAGCAGGGCCGGGACAGCTGGCGGCGGGGAGCTGTTTTTT.

The chain carries TRBV5-1 and TRBJ1-4; D unresolved. The CDR3 length is 15 residues. Germline V CDR1 and CDR2: SGHRS, YFSETQ. V lost 5 bases to trimming and J lost 5 bases, with 16 bases between them. CDR3 nucleotide sequence: TGCGCCAGCAGGACCGCGGGAGGGAGGAATGAAAAACTGTTTTTT. This gives the protein CASRTAGGRNEKLFF.

This clone was seen a handful of times. This chain links TRBV6-6 with TRBJ1-2, with a weak D call TRBD1 (6 bases). The V gene lost 5 bases and the J gene lost 4 bases, with 20 bases spanning the gap. Germline V gene data show CDR1 as MNHNY and CDR2 as SVGAGI (reference sequence). This CDR3 comprises 16 residues. The CDR3 here is CASSAGRGAQAYGYTF. The CDR3 DNA reads TGTGCCAGCAGTGCAGGGAGGGGGGCGCAGGCCTATGGCTACACCTTC.

This clone has just one count. The rearrangement links TRBV5-4 to TRBJ1-2; D might be TRBD1 (6 bases). Trimming shortened V by 4 bases and J by 0 bases, and 10 bases separated the two germline ends. Germline CDR1 and CDR2: SGHNT and YYREEE (reference sequence). This CDR3 contains 14 residues. CDR3 protein: CASSLSGANYGYTF. DNA of the CDR3: TGTGCCAGCAGCCTCTCAGGGGCTAACTATGGCTACACCTTC.

V usage is TRBV18 and J usage is TRBJ1-1; 8 bases align to TRBD1. The CDR3 has 17 amino acids. Germline V lookup: CDR1 KGHSH, CDR2 LQKENI. With 3 bases clipped from V and 4 bases from J, the junction kept 13 bases outside the gene matches. This chain's CDR3 is CASSPGQGALSGTEAFF. The CDR3, as DNA: TGTGCCAGCTCACCTGGGCAGGGGGCTTTATCGGGCACTGAAGCTTTCTTT.

This rearrangement joins TRBV2 to TRBJ2-1; 8 nucleotides line up with TRBD1. The V gene end was trimmed by 6 bases and the J gene end by 6 bases; junction bases not matched to a gene: 10. This CDR3 has 15 amino acids. Germline values: CDR1 SNHLY, CDR2 FYNNEI. The CDR3 region is CASSRTGIGGNEQFF. DNA for the CDR3: TGTGCCAGCAGCCGGACAGGGATCGGAGGCAATGAGCAGTTCTTC.

This clone has just one count. This chain connects TRBV19 to TRBJ1-5, with D perhaps matching TRBD1 (5 bases). The CDR3 is 14 amino acids. Germline CDR1 LNHDA, CDR2 SQIVND (reference sequence). Trimming pared 3 bases from V and 3 bases from J, leaving 9 bases between. The CDR3 coding sequence is TGTGCCAGTAGTATGACAGCCACCAATCAGCCCCAGCATTTT. Encoded protein: CASSMTATNQPQHF.

The chain combines TRBV18 with TRBJ1-3; 10 bases agree with TRBD1. The CDR3 consists of 19 residues. Unmatched junction bases numbered 12, after V lost 4 bases and J lost 0 bases. The germline V gene has CDR1 KGHSH and CDR2 LQKENI. The chain's CDR3 is CASSRSGTGVVFSGNTIYF. The CDR3, as DNA: TGTGCCAGCTCACGGTCCGGGACAGGGGTAGTTTTCTCTGGAAACACCATATATTTT. Combining the CDR3 with reference TRBV18 and TRBJ1-3 gives the whole variable domain NAGVMQNPRHLVRRRGQEARLRCSPMKGHSHVYWYRQLPEEGLKFMVYLQKENIIDESGMPKERFSAEFPKEGPSILRIQQVVRGDSAAYFCASSRSGTGVVFSGNTIYFGEGSWLTVV.

This chain joins TRBV7-2 and TRBJ1-2; 7 bases fit TRBD1. The V gene end was trimmed by 4 bases and the J gene end by 6 bases; junction bases not matched to a gene: 5. The CDR3 runs 13 residues. Germline assignment: CDR1 SGHTA and CDR2 FQGNSA. The CDR3 bases are TGTGCCAGCAGCTCGGACAGGACCCATGGCTACACCTTC. As protein: CASSSDRTHGYTF.

V gene TRBV2 combines with J gene TRBJ2-4, with 8 bases that match TRBD1. The CDR3 has 14 residues. Germline V gives CDR1 SNHLY, CDR2 FYNNEI. V gave up 5 bases and J gave up 7 bases; unmatched junction bases: 7. CDR3 DNA: TGTGCCAGCAGTAAGCCAGGGGGCACCAACATTCAGTACTTC. Its protein product is CASSKPGGTNIQYF.

DNA of the CDR3: TGCGCCAGCAGCCAAGTCCTCCCCGCAGGGGTGGACTATGGCTACACCTTC. As protein: CASSQVLPAGVDYGYTF. This chain connects TRBV4-3 to TRBJ1-2; possibly TRBD1 for D (6 bases). The ends were cut back, 1 base at V and 3 bases at J, with 18 bases in the middle. Germline V gene lookup returns CDR1 LGHNA and CDR2 YSLEER. The CDR3 runs to 17 residues.

The chain employs TRBV2 and TRBJ2-3, with a tentative D call TRBD1 (7 bases). V was cut by 2 bases and J by 4 bases, with 16 bases left in between. Germline assignment: CDR1 SNHLY and CDR2 FYNNEI. This CDR3 spans 16 amino acids. In DNA form, the CDR3 reads TGTGCCAGCAGTGAATACAGGGGACTTCGGGCAGATACGCAGTATTTT. Protein sequence: CASSEYRGLRADTQYF.

This clone was found many times. The chain couples TRBV4-1 to TRBJ2-5; D unresolved. Trimming took 6 bases from V and 5 from J, leaving 10 bases between them. The CDR3 runs 12 residues. Per germline, CDR1 MGHRA and CDR2 YSYEKL. The CDR3 reads CASSRNGETQYF. The CDR3 DNA sequence: TGCGCCAGCAGTCGAAACGGGGAGACCCAGTACTTC.

This clone was counted a single time. V gene TRBV29-1 combines with J gene TRBJ2-1; 9 bases map to TRBD2. Germline trimming cut 4 bases from V and 6 bases from J; bases unmatched to any gene: 4. CDR3 length: 13 residues. CDR1 and CDR2 (germline): SQVTM, ANQGSEA. The DNA of the CDR3 is TGCAGCGTTGCCGGGACTAGCTTCAATGAGCAGTTCTTC. Translating gives CSVAGTSFNEQFF.

The V call is TRBV5-1, the J call TRBJ1-1, with 7 bases matching TRBD1. CDR3 size: 15 residues. After removal of 0 bases from V and 2 bases from J, the junction contained 4 bases not matched to a gene. CDR1 and CDR2 from the germline V gene are SGHRS and YFSETQ. The CDR3 protein is CASSLDRGSNTEAFF. CDR3 DNA: TGCGCCAGCAGCTTGGACAGGGGCTCCAACACTGAAGCTTTCTTT.

This clone has only one observation. Here the CDR3 reads CASSAGLSTDTQYF. In nucleotides, the CDR3 is TGTGCCAGCAGTGCGGGACTTTCCACAGATACGCAGTATTTT. The chain carries TRBV6-4 and TRBJ2-3; D is perhaps TRBD2 (6 bases). CDR3 length: 14 residues. V shed 4 bases and J shed 2 bases, with 10 bases lying between them. Per germline, CDR1 MRHNA and CDR2 SNTAGT.

The chain employs TRBV11-2 and TRBJ1-6; D not resolved. CDR3 length equals 13 residues. V lost 10 bases and J 8 bases, leaving 15 bases between the germline ends. Germline values: CDR1 SGHAT, CDR2 FQNNGV. The CDR3 sequence is CATLKLGDSPLHF. The CDR3 coding sequence is TGTGCCACCCTGAAATTGGGAGATTCACCCCTCCACTTT.

In this sample, this clone turned up many times. The genes are TRBV2 and TRBJ1-6; D is unresolved. V lost 7 bases to trimming and J lost 0 bases, with 10 bases between them. CDR3 size: 15 residues. Germline V gene sequence: CDR1 SNHLY, CDR2 FYNNEI. The CDR3 region has the DNA TGTGCCAGCATGGAGATCCTCTCCTATAATTCACCCCTCCACTTT. Its protein is CASMEILSYNSPLHF.

The chain uses TRBV6-5 and TRBJ2-7; 9 bases line up with TRBD1. Germline V gives CDR1 MNHEY, CDR2 SVGAGI. The trim removed 2 bases at V and 5 bases at J, leaving 10 bases unmatched. CDR3 size: 16 residues. CDR3 DNA sequence: TGTGCCAGCAGTTACGCCCGACAGGGGGTCCGAAACGAGCAGTACTTC. This gives the protein CASSYARQGVRNEQYF.

This chain links TRBV19 with TRBJ1-5; 7 bases fit TRBD1. Germline V gene sequence: CDR1 LNHDA, CDR2 SQIVND (reference sequence). The CDR3 runs to 15 residues. V lost 2 bases to trimming and J lost 3 bases; unmatched junction nucleotides: 4. Here the CDR3 DNA reads TGTGCCAGTAGTATAATGACAGGGACCAATCAGCCCCAGCATTTT. Translating gives CASSIMTGTNQPQHF.

This rearrangement joins TRBV19 to TRBJ2-1; a weak D match, TRBD1 (6 bases). Germline V gene lookup returns CDR1 LNHDA and CDR2 SQIVND (reference sequence). The ends were cut back, 8 bases at V and 9 bases at J, with 23 bases in the middle. The CDR3 runs to 15 residues. CDR3 loop: CASSTAEFRGSEQFF. The CDR3 bases are TGTGCCAGTTCTACAGCGGAATTTAGGGGGTCTGAGCAGTTCTTC.

The chain couples TRBV5-1 to TRBJ1-1; TRBD1 agrees at 7 bases. The trim removed 0 bases at V and 0 bases at J, leaving 8 bases unmatched. Germline lookup yields CDR1 SGHRS and CDR2 YFSETQ. The CDR3 consists of 17 residues. Here the CDR3 reads CASSLETGLVVNTEAFF. The CDR3 DNA follows: TGCGCCAGCAGCTTGGAGACAGGGTTGGTAGTGAACACTGAAGCTTTCTTT.

This rearrangement joins TRBV4-2 to TRBJ1-4, with TRBD1 matching 8 bases. Losses at the gene ends were 3 bases for V and 3 bases for J; bases not matched to a gene: 9. The CDR3 is 17 residues long. Germline CDR1 and CDR2: LGHNA and YNFKEQ. The CDR3 spells CASSHLDRGKANEKLFF. The CDR3 DNA reads as TGTGCCAGCAGCCACCTTGACAGGGGCAAAGCTAATGAAAAACTGTTTTTT.